These T cell receptor beta chains were read from a single sample in a study of T cell repertoires in cytomegalovirus infection. TCRdb re-analysed the reads in MiXCR, keeping a single row per CDR3 protein. Among more than 95,000 distinct CDR3 sequences listed, 32% were seen once. These TCRs' antigens remain unknown. Sequencing was performed on CD8+ T cells from cultured PBMCs, taken from culture after CMV antigen stimulation. These TCRs come from a human donor in good health (CMV status not recorded). Some clones in this sample may be carry-over from other donors' samples. CDR3s include the opening cysteine and the closing phenylalanine or tryptophan. The D gene is left open where the match is weak. Size is omitted from some rows. Given values are once, few, many or a class for expanded clones.

CDR3aa: CASSLVPGDEQFF
CDR3nt: TGTGCCAGCAGCTTAGTCCCGGGCGATGAGCAGTTCTTC
abundance: .
v_gene: TRBV7-6
d_gene: .
j_gene: TRBJ2-1

CDR3aa: CASSPAGTAYGYTF
CDR3nt: TGTGCCAGCAGCCCAGCTGGGACGGCCTATGGCTACACCTTC
abundance: few
v_gene: TRBV7-2
d_gene: .
j_gene: TRBJ1-2

CDR3aa: CASSLVTGARNTIYF
CDR3nt: TGTGCCAGCAGCCTTGTGACAGGCGCACGAAACACCATATATTTT
abundance: .
v_gene: TRBV7-8
d_gene: .
j_gene: TRBJ1-3

CDR3aa: CASSLFTSGGSETQYF
CDR3nt: TGTGCCAGCAGTTTATTCACTAGCGGGGGCTCAGAGACCCAGTACTTC
abundance: .
v_gene: TRBV12-3/TRBV12-4
d_gene: TRBD2
j_gene: TRBJ2-5

CDR3aa: CAISEILGINYGYTF
CDR3nt: TGTGCCATCAGTGAGATTCTCGGGATCAACTATGGCTACACCTTC
abundance: few
v_gene: TRBV10-3
d_gene: .
j_gene: TRBJ1-2

CDR3aa: CASSLKGRYTGELFF
CDR3nt: TGTGCCAGCAGCTTGAAGGGGAGGTACACCGGGGAGCTGTTTTTT
abundance: few
v_gene: TRBV5-6
d_gene: .
j_gene: TRBJ2-2

CDR3aa: CASSSDRDTDYEQYF
CDR3nt: TGTGCCAGCAGTTCCGACCGGGACACAGACTACGAGCAGTACTTC
abundance: .
v_gene: TRBV27
d_gene: .
j_gene: TRBJ2-7

CDR3aa: CSVPGQINTEAFF
CDR3nt: TGCAGCGTGCCGGGACAAATAAACACTGAAGCTTTCTTT
abundance: .
v_gene: TRBV29-1
d_gene: .
j_gene: TRBJ1-1

CDR3aa: CSAPVGERYEQYF
CDR3nt: TGCAGTGCTCCGGTTGGGGAGCGGTACGAGCAGTACTTC
abundance: .
v_gene: TRBV20-1
d_gene: .
j_gene: TRBJ2-7

CDR3aa: CASSYSMGQDYQPQHF
CDR3nt: TGTGCCAGCAGTTACTCGATGGGACAGGATTATCAGCCCCAGCATTTT
abundance: .
v_gene: TRBV6-2/TRBV6-3
d_gene: TRBD1
j_gene: TRBJ1-5

CDR3aa: CASSSRTGGDEQFF
CDR3nt: TGTGCCAGCAGCTCCCGGACAGGGGGCGATGAGCAGTTCTTC
abundance: .
v_gene: TRBV28
d_gene: TRBD1
j_gene: TRBJ2-1

CDR3aa: CAYRGAIGEQFF
CDR3nt: TGTGCCTACAGGGGGGCAATAGGGGAGCAGTTCTTC
abundance: .
v_gene: TRBV6-2/TRBV6-3
d_gene: TRBD1
j_gene: TRBJ2-1

CDR3aa: CASSEPSGAGTDTQYF
CDR3nt: TGTGCCAGCAGTGAACCCTCGGGGGCGGGCACAGATACGCAGTATTTT
abundance: many
v_gene: TRBV6-1
d_gene: .
j_gene: TRBJ2-3

CDR3aa: CASSQQGSITGELFF
CDR3nt: TGTGCCAGCAGTCAACAGGGGTCGATCACCGGGGAGCTGTTTTTT
abundance: once
v_gene: TRBV27
d_gene: TRBD1
j_gene: TRBJ2-2

CDR3aa: CASSPRTGAIYEQYF
CDR3nt: TGTGCCAGCAGCCCCAGGACAGGGGCGATCTACGAGCAGTACTTC
abundance: .
v_gene: TRBV7-6
d_gene: TRBD1
j_gene: TRBJ2-7

CDR3aa: CSARRAGGRIDTQYF
CDR3nt: TGCAGTGCTAGGAGGGCGGGGGGCCGGATAGATACGCAGTATTTT
abundance: .
v_gene: TRBV20-1
d_gene: TRBD2
j_gene: TRBJ2-3

CDR3aa: CASSYSFNVQGANYGYTF
CDR3nt: TGTGCCAGCAGTTACTCGTTTAATGTTCAGGGGGCAAACTATGGCTACACCTTC
abundance: many
v_gene: TRBV6-5
d_gene: TRBD1
j_gene: TRBJ1-2

CDR3aa: CASSLTGPREQFF
CDR3nt: TGTGCCAGCAGTCTGACAGGGCCCCGAGAGCAGTTCTTC
abundance: few
v_gene: TRBV27
d_gene: TRBD1
j_gene: TRBJ2-1

CDR3aa: CASSRAGNLYEQYF
CDR3nt: TGTGCCAGCAGCCGAGCGGGGAACCTCTACGAGCAGTACTTC
abundance: many
v_gene: TRBV7-9
d_gene: TRBD2
j_gene: TRBJ2-7

CDR3aa: CSARDSFRGLGTQYF
CDR3nt: TGCAGTGCTAGAGATTCGTTCAGGGGGCTTGGTACGCAGTATTTT
abundance: many
v_gene: TRBV20-1
d_gene: TRBD1
j_gene: TRBJ2-3

CDR3aa: CASSSPDRATRSSNYGYTF
CDR3nt: TGTGCCAGCAGCTCCCCCGACCGCGCAACCCGTTCATCTAACTATGGCTACACCTTC
abundance: .
v_gene: TRBV7-8
d_gene: .
j_gene: TRBJ1-2

CDR3aa: CASSPPDGQETQYF
CDR3nt: TGTGCCAGCTCACCACCAGACGGGCAAGAGACCCAGTACTTC
abundance: once
v_gene: TRBV18
d_gene: .
j_gene: TRBJ2-5

CDR3aa: CASSTKAASVYEQYF
CDR3nt: TGTGCCAGCAGCACCAAAGCGGCGTCGGTCTACGAGCAGTACTTC
abundance: many
v_gene: TRBV7-2
d_gene: .
j_gene: TRBJ2-7

CDR3aa: CASSVRGTVGNQPQHF
CDR3nt: TGTGCCAGCAGTGTTCGGGGAACTGTGGGCAATCAGCCCCAGCATTTT
abundance: .
v_gene: TRBV2
d_gene: .
j_gene: TRBJ1-5

CDR3aa: CASSERSPLNEQFF
CDR3nt: TGTGCCAGCAGTGAACGTTCTCCCCTGAATGAGCAGTTCTTC
abundance: .
v_gene: TRBV6-1
d_gene: .
j_gene: TRBJ2-1

CDR3aa: CASSQVDSSNQPQHF
CDR3nt: TGCGCCAGCAGCCAAGTCGACAGTAGCAATCAGCCCCAGCATTTT
abundance: few
v_gene: TRBV4-1
d_gene: .
j_gene: TRBJ1-5

CDR3aa: CASSLEGVGWDEQFF
CDR3nt: TGTGCCAGCAGTTTAGAAGGGGTAGGGTGGGATGAGCAGTTCTTC
abundance: few
v_gene: TRBV12-3/TRBV12-4
d_gene: .
j_gene: TRBJ2-1

CDR3aa: CAVQDRQYSNQPQHF
CDR3nt: TGTGCCGTCCAGGACAGACAATATAGCAATCAGCCCCAGCATTTT
abundance: once
v_gene: TRBV15
d_gene: .
j_gene: TRBJ1-5

CDR3aa: CASTVQGKSPLHF
CDR3nt: TGTGCCAGCACCGTACAGGGGAAATCACCCCTCCACTTT
abundance: many
v_gene: TRBV28
d_gene: TRBD1
j_gene: TRBJ1-6

CDR3aa: CASSPWGGGTEAFF
CDR3nt: TGTGCCAGCAGTCCTTGGGGAGGGGGAACTGAAGCTTTCTTT
abundance: few
v_gene: TRBV6-1
d_gene: .
j_gene: TRBJ1-1

CDR3aa: CASTSGGAGEGKLLTDTQYF
CDR3nt: TGTGCCAGCACCTCGGGGGGCGCAGGGGAAGGGAAATTGTTGACAGATACGCAGTATTTT
abundance: many
v_gene: TRBV28
d_gene: .
j_gene: TRBJ2-3

CDR3aa: CASSEAGGGAYNEQFF
CDR3nt: TGTGCCAGCAGTGAAGCAGGTGGCGGGGCGTACAATGAGCAGTTCTTC
abundance: .
v_gene: TRBV2
d_gene: .
j_gene: TRBJ2-1

CDR3aa: CASSLGGQETQYF
CDR3nt: TGTGCCAGCAGTTTAGGAGGCCAAGAGACCCAGTACTTC
abundance: many
v_gene: TRBV12-3/TRBV12-4
d_gene: .
j_gene: TRBJ2-5

CDR3aa: CASSLESVSESSYEQYF
CDR3nt: TGTGCCAGCAGCTTAGAATCAGTGTCGGAAAGCTCCTACGAGCAGTACTTC
abundance: few
v_gene: TRBV7-8
d_gene: .
j_gene: TRBJ2-7

CDR3aa: CASSQDPHLAGAPYTQYF
CDR3nt: TGTGCCAGCAGCCAAGATCCCCACCTAGCGGGAGCCCCGTATACGCAGTATTTT
abundance: .
v_gene: TRBV3-1
d_gene: TRBD2
j_gene: TRBJ2-3

CDR3aa: CASSQASQSSYNEQFF
CDR3nt: TGTGCCAGCAGCCAAGCTTCCCAAAGCTCCTACAATGAGCAGTTCTTC
abundance: few
v_gene: TRBV4-2
d_gene: .
j_gene: TRBJ2-1

CDR3aa: CASTSSTGAAFF
CDR3nt: TGTGCCAGTACCTCATCGACAGGCGCGGCTTTCTTT
abundance: .
v_gene: TRBV19
d_gene: .
j_gene: TRBJ1-1

CDR3aa: CASSSATGGPYEQYF
CDR3nt: TGTGCCAGCAGCTCGGCGACAGGGGGACCCTACGAGCAGTACTTC
abundance: few
v_gene: TRBV11-2
d_gene: TRBD1
j_gene: TRBJ2-7

CDR3aa: CASTAGGLNEQYF
CDR3nt: TGTGCCAGCACCGCGGGGGGGCTCAACGAGCAGTACTTC
abundance: .
v_gene: TRBV7-9
d_gene: TRBD2
j_gene: TRBJ2-7

CDR3aa: CASSQDRTGAYGYTF
CDR3nt: TGCGCCAGCAGCCAAGATCGGACAGGGGCCTATGGCTACACCTTC
abundance: .
v_gene: TRBV4-3
d_gene: TRBD1
j_gene: TRBJ1-2

CDR3aa: CASSLDRSEQFF
CDR3nt: TGTGCCAGCAGTTTGGACCGTAGTGAGCAGTTCTTC
abundance: .
v_gene: TRBV12-3/TRBV12-4
d_gene: .
j_gene: TRBJ2-1

CDR3aa: CASSFSQSGANTEAFF
CDR3nt: TGCGCCAGCAGCTTCAGTCAATCAGGGGCCAACACTGAAGCTTTCTTT
abundance: few
v_gene: TRBV5-1
d_gene: .
j_gene: TRBJ1-1

CDR3aa: CASSDTGTGLYEQYF
CDR3nt: TGTGCCAGCTCAGACACCGGGACAGGACTTTACGAGCAGTACTTC
abundance: few
v_gene: TRBV18
d_gene: TRBD1
j_gene: TRBJ2-7

CDR3aa: CASSYLAGTANEQFF
CDR3nt: TGTGCCAGCAGTTACCTTGCGGGGACGGCGAATGAGCAGTTCTTC
abundance: .
v_gene: TRBV6-5
d_gene: .
j_gene: TRBJ2-1

CDR3aa: CASSLAGLAVNEQFF
CDR3nt: TGTGCCAGCAGCTTAGCCGGACTAGCCGTTAATGAGCAGTTCTTC
abundance: few
v_gene: TRBV7-2
d_gene: TRBD2
j_gene: TRBJ2-1

CDR3aa: CASSPAGGETQYF
CDR3nt: TGCGCCAGCAGCCCGGCGGGGGGAGAGACCCAGTACTTC
abundance: few
v_gene: TRBV5-1
d_gene: TRBD2
j_gene: TRBJ2-5

CDR3aa: CASSPPLSYEQYF
CDR3nt: TGCGCCAGCAGCCCACCTCTATCCTACGAGCAGTACTTC
abundance: few
v_gene: TRBV5-1
d_gene: .
j_gene: TRBJ2-7

CDR3aa: CASSPRTSGGRYAYEQYF
CDR3nt: TGTGCCAGCAGCCCCCGGACTAGCGGGGGTCGCTACGCTTACGAGCAGTACTTC
abundance: many
v_gene: TRBV7-2
d_gene: TRBD2
j_gene: TRBJ2-7

CDR3aa: CASRLRGKGYTF
CDR3nt: TGTGCCAGCAGACTCCGGGGTAAAGGGTACACCTTC
abundance: .
v_gene: TRBV6-5
d_gene: .
j_gene: TRBJ1-2